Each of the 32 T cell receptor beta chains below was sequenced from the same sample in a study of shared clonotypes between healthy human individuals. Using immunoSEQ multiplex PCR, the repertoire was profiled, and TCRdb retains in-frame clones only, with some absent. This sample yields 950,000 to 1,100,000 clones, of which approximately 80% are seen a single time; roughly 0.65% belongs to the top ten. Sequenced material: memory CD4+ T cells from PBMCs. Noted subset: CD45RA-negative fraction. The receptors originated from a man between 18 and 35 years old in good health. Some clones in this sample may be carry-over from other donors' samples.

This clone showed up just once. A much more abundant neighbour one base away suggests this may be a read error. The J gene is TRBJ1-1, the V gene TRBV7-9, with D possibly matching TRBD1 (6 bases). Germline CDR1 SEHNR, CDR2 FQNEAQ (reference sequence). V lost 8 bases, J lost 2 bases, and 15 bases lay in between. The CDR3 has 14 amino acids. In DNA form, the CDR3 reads TGTGCCAGCGGCACCCGGGGGGCTAACACTGAAGCTTTCTTT. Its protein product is CASGTRGANTEAFF.

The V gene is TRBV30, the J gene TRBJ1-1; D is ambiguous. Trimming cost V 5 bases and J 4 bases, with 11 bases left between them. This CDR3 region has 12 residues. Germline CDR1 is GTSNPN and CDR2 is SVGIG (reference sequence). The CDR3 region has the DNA TGTGCCTGGGGGGATTTTAGCACTGAAGCTTTCTTT. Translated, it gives CAWGDFSTEAFF.

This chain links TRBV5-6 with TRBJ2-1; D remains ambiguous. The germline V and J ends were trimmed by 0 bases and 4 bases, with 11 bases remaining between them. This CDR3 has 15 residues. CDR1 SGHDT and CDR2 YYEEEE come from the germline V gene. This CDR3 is CASSLGTILYNEQFF. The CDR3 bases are TGTGCCAGCAGCTTGGGAACGATTCTATACAATGAGCAGTTCTTC.

The CDR3 DNA reads TGTGCCAGCAGCGTCGGTTTACGGCAGCCCCAGCATTTT. It specifies CASSVGLRQPQHF. The V call is TRBV7-2, the J call TRBJ1-5; no definite D call. The germline V gene encodes CDR1 SGHTA and CDR2 FQGNSA. CDR3 length equals 13 residues. The V and J ends lost 5 bases and 7 bases respectively, with 12 bases between them.

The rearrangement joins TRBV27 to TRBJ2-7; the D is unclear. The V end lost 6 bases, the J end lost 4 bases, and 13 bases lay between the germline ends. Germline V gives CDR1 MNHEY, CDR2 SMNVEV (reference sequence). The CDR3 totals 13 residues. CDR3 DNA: TGTGCCAGCAGCCACCAACAAGGGTACGAGCAGTACTTC. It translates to CASSHQQGYEQYF.

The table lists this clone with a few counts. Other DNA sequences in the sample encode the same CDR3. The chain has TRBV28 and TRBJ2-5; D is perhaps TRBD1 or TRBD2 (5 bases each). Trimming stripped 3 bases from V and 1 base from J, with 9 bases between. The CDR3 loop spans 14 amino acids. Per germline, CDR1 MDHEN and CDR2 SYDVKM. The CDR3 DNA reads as TGTGCCAGCAGTTTCTCGAGGGGCCAAGAGACCCAGTACTTC. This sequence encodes CASSFSRGQETQYF.

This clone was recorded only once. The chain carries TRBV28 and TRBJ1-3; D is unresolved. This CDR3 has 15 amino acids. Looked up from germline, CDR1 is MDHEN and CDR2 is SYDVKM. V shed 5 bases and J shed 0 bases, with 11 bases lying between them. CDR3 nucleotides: TGTGCCAGCAGTGGAGGGCTCCTCTCTGGAAACACCATATATTTT. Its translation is CASSGGLLSGNTIYF.

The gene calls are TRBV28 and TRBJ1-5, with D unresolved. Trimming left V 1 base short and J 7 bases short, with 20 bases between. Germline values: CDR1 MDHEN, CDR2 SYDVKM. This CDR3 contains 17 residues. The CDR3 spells CASSLFGGRETTQPQHF. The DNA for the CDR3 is TGTGCCAGCAGTTTATTCGGAGGCAGAGAGACCACCCAGCCCCAGCATTTT.

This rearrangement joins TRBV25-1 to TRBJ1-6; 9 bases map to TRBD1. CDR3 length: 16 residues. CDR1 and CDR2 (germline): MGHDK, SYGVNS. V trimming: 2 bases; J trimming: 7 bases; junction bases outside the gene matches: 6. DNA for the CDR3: TGTGCCAGCAGTGAAAGGGGGACAGGGCGGAATTCACCCCTCCACTTT. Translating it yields CASSERGTGRNSPLHF.

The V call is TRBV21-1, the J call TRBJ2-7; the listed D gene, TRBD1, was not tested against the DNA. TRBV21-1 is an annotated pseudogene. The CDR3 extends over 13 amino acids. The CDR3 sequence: CASSKTNSYEQYF. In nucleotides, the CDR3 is TGTGCCAGCAGCAAAACAAACTCCTACGAGCAGTACTTC.

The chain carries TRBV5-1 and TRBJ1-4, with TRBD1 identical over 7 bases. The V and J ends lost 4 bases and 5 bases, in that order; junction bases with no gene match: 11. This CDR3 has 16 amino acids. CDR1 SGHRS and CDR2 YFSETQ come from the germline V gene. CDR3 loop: CASSNTPGQLNEKLFF. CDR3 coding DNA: TGCGCCAGCAGCAACACCCCGGGACAGCTAAATGAAAAACTGTTTTTT. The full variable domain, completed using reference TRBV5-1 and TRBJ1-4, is KAGVTQTPRYLIKTRGQQVTLSCSPISGHRSVSWYQQTPGQGLQFLFEYFSETQRNKGNFPGRFSGRQFSNSRSEMNVSTLELGDSALYLCASSNTPGQLNEKLFFGSGTQLSVL.

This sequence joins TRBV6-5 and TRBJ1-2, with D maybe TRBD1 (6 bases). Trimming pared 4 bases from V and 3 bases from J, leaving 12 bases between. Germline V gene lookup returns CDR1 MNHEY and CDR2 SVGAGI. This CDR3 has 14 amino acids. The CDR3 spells CASSLTGFDYGYTF. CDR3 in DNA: TGTGCCAGCAGTTTGACAGGATTCGACTATGGCTACACCTTC.

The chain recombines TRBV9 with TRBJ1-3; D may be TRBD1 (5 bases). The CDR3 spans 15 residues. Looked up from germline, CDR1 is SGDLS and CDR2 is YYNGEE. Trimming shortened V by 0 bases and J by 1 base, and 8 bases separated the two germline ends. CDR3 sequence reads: CASSVDGGSGNTIYF. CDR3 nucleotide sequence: TGTGCCAGCAGCGTAGACGGGGGGTCTGGAAACACCATATATTTT.

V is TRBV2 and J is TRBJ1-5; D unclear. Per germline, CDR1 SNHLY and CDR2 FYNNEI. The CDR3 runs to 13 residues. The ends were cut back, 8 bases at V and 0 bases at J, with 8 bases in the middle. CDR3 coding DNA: TGTGCCAGCTCTACATATAGCAATCAGCCCCAGCATTTT. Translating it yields CASSTYSNQPQHF. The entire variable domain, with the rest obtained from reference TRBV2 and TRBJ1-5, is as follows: EPEVTQTPSHQVTQMGQEVILRCVPISNHLYFYWYRQILGQKVEFLVSFYNNEISEKSEIFDDQFSVERPDGSNFTLKIRSTKLEDSAMYFCASSTYSNQPQHFGDGTRLSIL.

In nucleotides, the CDR3 is TGTGCCAGCAGCCCCGGAAAAGGACAGGCTAACTATGGCTACACCTTC. Translated: CASSPGKGQANYGYTF. The chain uses TRBV11-2 and TRBJ1-2; 7 bases are shared with TRBD1. The germline V gene has CDR1 SGHAT and CDR2 FQNNGV. The CDR3 is 16 amino acids. V dropped 5 bases and J dropped 0; count of bases not matched to a gene: 9.

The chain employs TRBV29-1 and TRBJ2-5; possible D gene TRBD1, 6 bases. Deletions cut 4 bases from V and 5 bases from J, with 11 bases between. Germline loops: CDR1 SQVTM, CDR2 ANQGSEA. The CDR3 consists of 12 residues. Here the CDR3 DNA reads TGCAGCGTTGCTACAGGGCAGGAGACCCAGTACTTC. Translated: CSVATGQETQYF.

The CDR3 protein is CASEGQITKNIQYF. CDR3 in DNA: TGTGCCAGCGAGGGACAAATCACCAAAAACATTCAGTACTTC. The genes are TRBV6-1 and TRBJ2-4; TRBD1 is a possible D gene (6 bases). Trimming removed 8 bases at V and 2 bases at J, with 13 bases between. Germline values: CDR1 MNHNS, CDR2 SASEGT. This CDR3 has 14 amino acids.

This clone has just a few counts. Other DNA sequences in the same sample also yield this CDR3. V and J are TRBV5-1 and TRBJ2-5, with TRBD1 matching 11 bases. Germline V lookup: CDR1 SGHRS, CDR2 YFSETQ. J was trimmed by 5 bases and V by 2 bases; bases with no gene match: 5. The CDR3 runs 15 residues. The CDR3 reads CASSFRTGGGETQYF. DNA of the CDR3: TGCGCCAGCAGCTTTAGGACAGGGGGCGGGGAGACCCAGTACTTC.

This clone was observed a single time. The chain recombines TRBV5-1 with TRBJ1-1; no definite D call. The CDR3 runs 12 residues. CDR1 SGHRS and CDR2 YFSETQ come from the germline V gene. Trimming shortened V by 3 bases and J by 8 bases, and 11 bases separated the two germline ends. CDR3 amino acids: CASSSDLLEAFF. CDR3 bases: TGCGCCAGCAGCTCGGACCTCTTGGAAGCTTTCTTT.

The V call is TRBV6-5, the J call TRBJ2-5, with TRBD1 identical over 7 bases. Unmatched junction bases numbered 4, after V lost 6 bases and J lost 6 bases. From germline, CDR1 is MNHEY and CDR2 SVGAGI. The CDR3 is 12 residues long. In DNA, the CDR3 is TGTGCCAGCAGGAACAGGGGAAAGACCCAGTACTTC. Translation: CASRNRGKTQYF.

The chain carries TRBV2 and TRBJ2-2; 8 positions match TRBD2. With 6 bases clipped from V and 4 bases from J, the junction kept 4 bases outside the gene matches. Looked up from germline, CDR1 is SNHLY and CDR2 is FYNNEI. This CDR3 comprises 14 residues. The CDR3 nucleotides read TGTGCCAGCAGACTAGCGGCGCCCACCGGGGAGCTGTTTTTT. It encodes CASRLAAPTGELFF.

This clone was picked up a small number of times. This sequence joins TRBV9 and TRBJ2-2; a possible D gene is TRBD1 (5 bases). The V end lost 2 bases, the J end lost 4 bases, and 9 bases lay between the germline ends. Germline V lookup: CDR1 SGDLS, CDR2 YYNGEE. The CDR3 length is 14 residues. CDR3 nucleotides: TGTGCCAGCAGCGTCCGACAGTTCACCGGGGAGCTGTTTTTT. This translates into CASSVRQFTGELFF.

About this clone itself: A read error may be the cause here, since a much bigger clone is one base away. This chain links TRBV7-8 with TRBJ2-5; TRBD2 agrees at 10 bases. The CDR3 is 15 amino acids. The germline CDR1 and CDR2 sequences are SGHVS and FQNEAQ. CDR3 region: CASSQGLATQGTQYF. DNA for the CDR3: TGTGCCAGCAGCCAGGGACTAGCGACCCAAGGGACCCAGTACTTC.

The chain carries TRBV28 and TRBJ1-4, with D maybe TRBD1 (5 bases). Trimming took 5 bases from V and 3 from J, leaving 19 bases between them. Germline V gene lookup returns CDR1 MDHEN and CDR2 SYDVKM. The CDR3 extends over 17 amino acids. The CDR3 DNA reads TGTGCCAGCAGTACCAGGGCCCCGAATAAAGCTAATGAAAAACTGTTTTTT. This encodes CASSTRAPNKANEKLFF. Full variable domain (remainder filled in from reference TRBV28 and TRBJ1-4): DVKVTQSSRYLVKRTGEKVFLECVQDMDHENMFWYRQDPGLGLRLIYFSYDVKMKEKGDIPEGYSVSREKKERFSLILESASTNQTSMYLCASSTRAPNKANEKLFFGSGTQLSVL.

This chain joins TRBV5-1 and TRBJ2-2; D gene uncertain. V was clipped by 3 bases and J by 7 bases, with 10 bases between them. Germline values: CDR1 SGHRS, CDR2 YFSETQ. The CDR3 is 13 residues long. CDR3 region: CASSWRRRGELFF. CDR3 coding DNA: TGCGCCAGCAGCTGGCGGCGGCGCGGGGAGCTGTTTTTT.

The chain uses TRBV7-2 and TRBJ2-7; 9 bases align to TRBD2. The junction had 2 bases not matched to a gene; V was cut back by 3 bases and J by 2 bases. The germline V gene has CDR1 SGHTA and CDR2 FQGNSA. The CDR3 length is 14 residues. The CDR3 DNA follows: TGTGCCAGCAGCTTCGGCGGGAGGGCCTACGAGCAGTACTTC. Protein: CASSFGGRAYEQYF.

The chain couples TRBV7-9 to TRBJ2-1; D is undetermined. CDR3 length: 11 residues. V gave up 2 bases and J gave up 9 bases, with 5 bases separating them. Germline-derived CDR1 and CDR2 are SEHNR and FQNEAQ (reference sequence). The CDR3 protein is CASSLSPEQFF. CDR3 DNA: TGTGCCAGCAGCTTATCCCCTGAGCAGTTCTTC.

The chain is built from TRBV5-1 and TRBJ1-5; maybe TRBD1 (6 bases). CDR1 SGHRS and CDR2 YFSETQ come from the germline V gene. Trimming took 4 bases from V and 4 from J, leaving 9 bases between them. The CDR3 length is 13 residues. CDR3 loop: CASSPGTNQPQHF. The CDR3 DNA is TGCGCCAGCAGCCCCGGGACAAATCAGCCCCAGCATTTT.

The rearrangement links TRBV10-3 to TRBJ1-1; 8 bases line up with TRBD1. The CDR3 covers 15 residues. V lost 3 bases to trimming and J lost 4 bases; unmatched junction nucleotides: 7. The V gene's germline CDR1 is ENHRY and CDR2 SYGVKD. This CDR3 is CAISDPGQGATEAFF. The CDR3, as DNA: TGTGCCATCAGTGACCCTGGACAGGGCGCCACTGAAGCTTTCTTT.

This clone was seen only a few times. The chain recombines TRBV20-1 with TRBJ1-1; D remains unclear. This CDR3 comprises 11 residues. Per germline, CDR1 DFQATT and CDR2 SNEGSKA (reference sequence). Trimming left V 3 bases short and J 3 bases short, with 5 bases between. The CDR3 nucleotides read TGCAGTGCTAGGCAGTACACTGAAGCTTTCTTT. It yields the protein CSARQYTEAFF.

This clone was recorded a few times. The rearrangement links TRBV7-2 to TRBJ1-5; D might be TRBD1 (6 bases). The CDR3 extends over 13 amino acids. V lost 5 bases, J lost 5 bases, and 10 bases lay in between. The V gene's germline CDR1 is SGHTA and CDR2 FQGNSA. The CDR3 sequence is CASSTNRDQPQHF. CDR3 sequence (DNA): TGTGCCAGCAGCACCAACAGGGATCAGCCCCAGCATTTT. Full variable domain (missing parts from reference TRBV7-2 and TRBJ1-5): GAGVSQSPSNKVTEKGKDVELRCDPISGHTALYWYRQSLGQGLEFLIYFQGNSAPDKSGLPSDRFSAERTGGSVSTLTIQRTQQEDSAVYLCASSTNRDQPQHFGDGTRLSIL.

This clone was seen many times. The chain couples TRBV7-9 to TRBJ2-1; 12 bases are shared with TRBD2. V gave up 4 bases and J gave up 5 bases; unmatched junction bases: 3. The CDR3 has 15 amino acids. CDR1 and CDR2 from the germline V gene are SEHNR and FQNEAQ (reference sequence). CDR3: CASSSRLAGDNEQFF. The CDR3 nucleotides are TGTGCCAGCAGCTCGAGACTAGCGGGGGACAATGAGCAGTTCTTC. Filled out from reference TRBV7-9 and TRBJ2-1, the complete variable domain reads DTGVSQNPRHKITKRGQNVTFRCDPISEHNRLYWYRQTLGQGPEFLTYFQNEAQLEKSRLLSDRFSAERPKGSFSTLEIQRTEQGDSAMYLCASSSRLAGDNEQFFGPGTRLTVL.